Below are 30 T cell receptor beta chains sequenced from a single sample in a study of T cells in women clearing cervical HPV infection (dated by TCRdb to 2017 to 2018). Libraries were built with the immunoSEQ multiplex PCR assay. Drawn from immuneACCESS, this table holds only the in-frame rearrangements with V and J called that TCRdb kept. Clones are partly lost; checked studies trace under half to an unresolved V gene and leave the rest unexplained. The sample's own table lists some 40,000 clones. The ten largest account for roughly 6% of the sample. Sequencing input: blood buffy coat. These receptors were collected from a woman aged 18-70 years with a cervical HPV16 infection that either progressed to CIN3+ or cleared (not recorded which).

This CDR3 reads CASTKDPGYEQYF. The sequenced part of the CDR3 DNA is TGTGCCAGCACCAAAGATCCAGGTTACGAG. V usage is TRBV6-2 or TRBV6-3 and J usage is TRBJ2-7; D unresolved. The read ends 3 residues before the CDR3 terminus; that terminus is restored from the germline J gene. Between the trimmed V and J ends, which lost 7 bases and 4 bases, there was a span of 14 bases. CDR3 length equals 13 residues. The germline CDR1 and CDR2 sequences are MNHEY and SVGEGT.

Of note for this clone: With the read ending 3 residues before the CDR3 end, the germline J gene is used to fill in that end. The chain recombines TRBV6-2 or TRBV6-3 with TRBJ1-5, with D tentatively TRBD1 (6 bases). Germline V gives CDR1 MNHEY, CDR2 SVGEGT. The CDR3 sequence is 17 residues long. The ends were cut back, 1 base at V and 0 bases at J, with 13 bases in the middle. CDR3 sequence: CASSYLNGGTSNQPQHF. CDR3 DNA (partial): TGTGCCAGCAGTTACTTGAATGGGGGCACTAGCAATCAGCCC.

With respect to this clone: Sequencing ends 3 residues short of the CDR3 end; the germline J gene provides the rest. This rearrangement joins TRBV18 to TRBJ1-1, with 7 bases lining up with TRBD1. V was pared by 8 bases and J by 1 base, with 13 bases of the junction left unmatched. The CDR3 consists of 16 residues. Germline loops: CDR1 KGHSH, CDR2 LQKENI. CDR3 DNA (partial): TGTGCCAGCACCCAGGGGGTCCAAGGGGCGAACACTGAA. Amino acid sequence: CASTQGVQGANTE. The whole CDR3 protein is CASTQGVQGANTEAFF.

With respect to this clone: The CDR3 end is not reached by the read, which stops 3 residues before it; the germline J gene fills it in. V usage is TRBV11-3 and J usage is TRBJ2-1; 7 nucleotides agree with TRBD2. This CDR3 spans 13 amino acids. Germline V gene sequence: CDR1 SGHNT, CDR2 YENEEA. The V and J ends lost 4 bases and 7 bases, in that order; junction bases with no gene match: 4. This CDR3 reads CASSWTSLNEQFF. The DNA read from the CDR3 is TGTGCCAGCAGCTGGACTAGTTTAAATGAG. Using reference TRBV11-3 and TRBJ2-1 for the parts outside the CDR3, the full variable domain is EAGVVQSPRYKIIEKKQPVAFWCNPISGHNTLYWYLQNLGQGPELLIRYENEEAVDDSQLPKDRFSAERLKGVDSTLKIQPAELGDSAVYLCASSWTSLNEQFFGPGTRLTVL.

Worth noting for this clone: The read terminates 3 residues ahead of where the CDR3 ends, so the germline J gene completes it. The chain recombines TRBV7-2 with TRBJ2-7; TRBD2 aligns across 11 bases. Losses at the gene ends were 5 bases for V and 6 bases for J; bases not matched to a gene: 9. The length of the CDR3 is 15 residues. CDR1 is SGHTA, CDR2 FQGNSA, per germline. The CDR3 DNA, read in part, is TGTGCCAGCAGCATTACTAGCGGGAGTGGGGGCGAG. Translating gives CASSITSGSGGE. The complete CDR3 protein is CASSITSGSGGEQYF.

The CDR3 region is CASSLATVPYGYTF. CDR3 DNA, as far as it was read: TGCGCCAGCAGCTTGGCCACAGTCCCATATGGC. J is TRBJ1-2 and V is TRBV5-1, with D unclear. The CDR3 end is not reached by the read, which stops 3 residues before it; the germline J gene fills it in. The germline V gene has CDR1 SGHRS and CDR2 YFSETQ. CDR3 length equals 14 residues. V was clipped by 0 bases and J by 5 bases, with 11 bases between them.

A word on this clone: The read gets to within 3 residues of the CDR3 end, and the germline J gene fills in the rest. The rearrangement joins TRBV19 to TRBJ2-7; 7 nucleotides match TRBD1. V shed 4 bases and J 2 bases; nucleotides not matched to a gene: 5. Germline V gene lookup returns CDR1 LNHDA and CDR2 SQIVND (reference sequence). The CDR3 sequence is 14 residues long. This CDR3 reads CASSRDSATYEQYF. CDR3 DNA (partial): TGTGCCAGTAGTAGGGACAGTGCGACCTACGAG.

A note on this clone: The read is 3 residues too short to cover the CDR3 end, so that end is filled in from the germline J gene. V and J are TRBV2 and TRBJ2-3; 7 bases agree with TRBD1. The CDR3 loop spans 15 amino acids. Germline values: CDR1 SNHLY, CDR2 FYNNEI. The CDR3 here is CASSELRQGTQPQYF. CDR3 DNA, as far as it was read: TGTGCCAGCAGTGAACTACGACAGGGCACTCAGCCG.

Concerning this clone: The read comes to an end 3 residues before the CDR3 does, leaving the germline J gene to fill in the end. V and J are TRBV12-3 or TRBV12-4 and TRBJ2-3, with D hard to call. V gave up 6 bases and J gave up 2 bases, with 6 bases separating them. CDR3 length: 12 amino acids. The sequenced part of the CDR3 DNA is TGTGCCAGCAGCCGTTCCACAGATACG. It yields the protein CASSRSTDT. The complete CDR3 protein is CASSRSTDTQYF.

Concerning this clone itself: The read ends 3 residues early relative to the CDR3; the germline J gene fills the gap. The V gene is TRBV13, the J gene TRBJ2-2; D might be TRBD2 (6 bases). CDR1 is PRHDT and CDR2 is FYEKMQ in the germline V gene (reference sequence). There are 16 residues in the CDR3. V was cut by 0 bases and J by 4 bases, with 12 bases left in between. The sequenced CDR3 bases are TGTGCCAGCAGCTTAGGCCTGGGGGGTATCACCGGGGAG. Translation: CASSLGLGGITGE. The full CDR3 protein reads CASSLGLGGITGELFF.

On this clone: The CDR3 is cut off 3 residues early in the read; its end comes from the germline J gene. V and J are TRBV7-2 and TRBJ2-7; D ambiguous. CDR3 length: 14 residues. CDR1 SGHTA and CDR2 FQGNSA come from the germline V gene. V gave up 4 bases and J gave up 2 bases, with 12 bases separating them. This CDR3 reads CASSSASATYEQYF. The CDR3 DNA, read in part, is TGTGCCAGCAGCTCGGCTAGTGCCACCTACGAG. The complete variable domain, with remaining parts taken from reference TRBV7-2 and TRBJ2-7, reads GAGVSQSPSNKVTEKGKDVELRCDPISGHTALYWYRQSLGQGLEFLIYFQGNSAPDKSGLPSDRFSAERTGGSVSTLTIQRTQQEDSAVYLCASSSASATYEQYFGPGTRLTVT.

A remark on this clone: The read terminates 3 residues before the CDR3 end, so the remaining end is supplied by the germline J gene. V and J are TRBV7-3 and TRBJ2-3, with D uncertain. Germline assignment: CDR1 SGHTA and CDR2 FQGTGA. This CDR3 spans 13 amino acids. The CDR3 is CASSQGLDLPQYF. The part of the CDR3 DNA that was read is TGTGCCAGCAGCCAAGGGCTGGATTTGCCG.

On this clone: The CDR3 is cut off 3 residues early in the read; its end comes from the germline J gene. The V call is TRBV20-1, the J call TRBJ2-5, with D tentatively TRBD1 (6 bases). CDR3 length: 18 amino acids. Trimming removed 6 bases at V and 1 base at J, with 27 bases between. CDR1 is DFQATT, CDR2 SNEGSKA, per germline (reference sequence). The covered CDR3 bases are TGCAGTGCCAGGGGAAAGCCAAGGGGCAACAGACCCCAAGAGACC. It codes for CSARGKPRGNRPQET. The entire CDR3 is CSARGKPRGNRPQETQYF.

Details on this clone: The sequenced fragment ends 3 residues before the CDR3 boundary, so the rest is inferred from the germline J gene. The chain has TRBV19 and TRBJ1-1; D possibly corresponds to TRBD1 (6 bases). V shed 8 bases and J shed 0 bases, with 16 bases lying between them. The CDR3 covers 15 residues. Germline V lookup: CDR1 LNHDA, CDR2 SQIVND (reference sequence). CDR3 sequence reads: CASHVEGVMNTEAFF. Incomplete CDR3 DNA: TGTGCCAGTCACGTGGAGGGGGTAATGAACACTGAA.

With regard to this clone: The read ends 3 residues shy of where the CDR3 ends; the end is completed using the germline J gene. V is TRBV5-1 and J is TRBJ2-2, with 10 bases that match TRBD1. After removal of 7 bases from V and 6 bases from J, the junction contained 3 bases not matched to a gene. The CDR3 totals 13 residues. Germline values: CDR1 SGHRS, CDR2 YFSETQ. The covered CDR3 bases are TGCGCCAGCGGGACAGGGGAGGCCGGGGAG. Amino acids: CASGTGEAGE. The complete CDR3 protein is CASGTGEAGELFF.

Notes on this clone: The read ends 3 residues before the CDR3 terminus; that terminus is restored from the germline J gene. The chain links TRBV11-3 to TRBJ1-2; D perhaps matches TRBD1 (6 bases). Germline assignment: CDR1 SGHNT and CDR2 YENEEA. The CDR3 is made up of 13 amino acids. The DNA read from the CDR3 is TGTGCCAGCAGCTTCCCGACAGGCAGAGGC. Its protein product is CASSFPTGRG. The complete CDR3 protein is CASSFPTGRGYTF.

Turning to this clone: The sequenced fragment ends 3 residues before the CDR3 boundary, so the rest is inferred from the germline J gene. The chain joins TRBV20-1 to TRBJ2-5, with TRBD2 identical over 7 bases. With V trimmed by 1 base and J by 6 bases, 8 bases remained unmatched. Germline V lookup: CDR1 DFQATT, CDR2 SNEGSKA (reference sequence). The CDR3 runs 14 residues. The CDR3 sequence is CSARAAGSSKTQYF. The CDR3 bases that were read are TGCAGTGCTAGAGCAGCGGGAAGCTCTAAGACC.

For this clone: The read ends 3 residues before the CDR3 terminus; that terminus is restored from the germline J gene. This chain joins TRBV7-8 and TRBJ2-2; D is perhaps TRBD2 (5 bases). This CDR3 is 16 amino acids long. Germline loops: CDR1 SGHVS, CDR2 FQNEAQ. V shed 4 bases and J shed 4 bases, with 16 bases lying between them. The CDR3: CASSSTRGVGTGELFF. The CDR3 bases that were read are TGTGCCAGCAGCTCTACCCGGGGAGTGGGCACCGGGGAG.

The sequenced part of the CDR3 DNA is TGTGCCAGTAGACCGAGGGGGGGGATGGATCAGCCG. It specifies CASRPRGGMDQP. From start to end, the CDR3 is CASRPRGGMDQPQYF. The rearrangement links TRBV19 to TRBJ2-3; tentative D call: TRBD2 (7 bases). The read gets to within 3 residues of the CDR3 end, and the germline J gene fills in the rest. This CDR3 region has 15 residues. Per germline, CDR1 LNHDA and CDR2 SQIVND (reference sequence). The full variable domain, its missing parts supplied by reference TRBV19 and TRBJ2-3, is DGGITQSPKYLFRKEGQNVTLSCEQNLNHDAMYWYRQDPGQGLRLIYYSQIVNDFQKGDIAEGYSVSREKKESFPLTVTSAQKNPTAFYLCASRPRGGMDQPQYFGPGTRLTVL.

This CDR3 reads CASSFDLGTDTQYF. The DNA read from the CDR3 is TGTGCCAGCAGCTTCGACTTAGGCACAGATACG. This chain connects TRBV7-2 to TRBJ2-3; D not certain. Coverage ceases 3 residues before the CDR3 finishes, and the germline J gene fills in the end. The germline gives CDR1 SGHTA, CDR2 FQGNSA. V was clipped by 3 bases and J by 1 base, with 8 bases between them. The CDR3 covers 14 residues.

As regards this clone: The read comes to an end 3 residues before the CDR3 does, leaving the germline J gene to fill in the end. This rearrangement joins TRBV5-5 to TRBJ2-7, with D uncertain. Trimming removed 0 bases at V and 6 bases at J, with 16 bases between. The germline V gene encodes CDR1 SGHKS and CDR2 YYEKEE (reference sequence). This CDR3 contains 15 residues. This chain's CDR3 is CASSLDPSPRVEQYF. The part of the CDR3 DNA that was read is TGTGCCAGCAGCTTGGACCCCTCCCCCCGCGTCGAG.

On this clone: Coverage ceases 3 residues before the CDR3 finishes, and the germline J gene fills in the end. This chain connects TRBV19 to TRBJ1-2; 7 nucleotides agree with TRBD1. This CDR3 region has 16 residues. Trimming cost V 7 bases and J 2 bases; bases outside gene matches: 13. Germline values: CDR1 LNHDA, CDR2 SQIVND (reference sequence). This chain's CDR3 is CASTEISGTVNYGYTF. The sequenced part of the CDR3 DNA is TGTGCCAGTACCGAAATATCCGGGACAGTGAACTATGGC.

In the case of this clone: The read falls 3 residues short of the CDR3 end, and the missing part is taken from the germline J gene. The chain joins TRBV19 to TRBJ1-4, with 8 nucleotides matching TRBD1. The CDR3 runs 17 residues. Looked up from germline, CDR1 is LNHDA and CDR2 is SQIVND (reference sequence). The sequenced CDR3 bases are TGTGCCAGTAGTCCCGGTACTCCCACAGGGGGTAATTCACCA. It codes for CASSPGTPTGGNSP. The entire CDR3 sequence reads CASSPGTPTGGNSPLFF.

Details on this clone: The read halts 3 residues ahead of the CDR3 end, with the missing end drawn from the germline J gene. This rearrangement joins TRBV28 to TRBJ2-4; no reliable D call. The CDR3 contains 13 residues. The germline V gene encodes CDR1 MDHEN and CDR2 SYDVKM. Incomplete CDR3 DNA: TGTGCCAGCAGAACCGAAGCCAACTATGGT. It is translated as CASRTEANYG. The entire CDR3 protein is CASRTEANYGQYF.

Comment on this clone: The read is 3 residues too short to cover the CDR3 end, so that end is filled in from the germline J gene. The rearrangement joins TRBV10-1 to TRBJ1-1; D remains unclear. The CDR3 contains 13 residues. The germline V gene encodes CDR1 WNHNN and CDR2 SYGVQD (reference sequence). Incomplete CDR3 DNA: TGCGCCAGCAATGGGCCGCGAGAGACAGAA. This encodes CASNGPRETE. From start to end, the CDR3 is CASNGPRETEAFF.

About this clone: The read ends 3 residues shy of where the CDR3 ends; the end is completed using the germline J gene. The rearrangement links TRBV18 to TRBJ1-2, with 7 bases matching TRBD1. CDR1 is KGHSH and CDR2 is LQKENI in the germline V gene. The CDR3 length is 14 residues. V was clipped by 3 bases and J by 1 base; unmatched bases: 2. CDR3: CASSPGQNNYGYTF. The sequenced part of the CDR3 DNA is TGTGCCAGCTCACCGGGACAGAATAACTATGGC.

Notes on this clone: The read is 3 residues too short to cover the CDR3 end, so that end is filled in from the germline J gene. The V gene is TRBV20-1, the J gene TRBJ1-2; D remains ambiguous. The CDR3 contains 14 residues. V dropped 1 base and J dropped 6 bases, with 15 bases sitting between them. Germline loops: CDR1 DFQATT, CDR2 SNEGSKA (reference sequence). The CDR3 region is CSARADIRNHGYTF. The CDR3 bases that were read are TGCAGTGCTAGAGCCGACATAAGGAACCATGGC.

Regarding this clone: The observed sequence ends 3 residues before the CDR3 terminus, with the missing tail filled in from the germline J gene. The chain employs TRBV19 and TRBJ1-5, with 9 nucleotides matching TRBD1. The CDR3 extends over 15 amino acids. The V and J ends lost 3 bases and 5 bases, in that order; junction bases with no gene match: 5. The germline gives CDR1 LNHDA, CDR2 SQIVND (reference sequence). The DNA read from the CDR3 is TGTGCCAGTAGTATGGGGACAGGGCTACATCAGCCC. This gives the protein CASSMGTGLHQP. The entire CDR3 reads CASSMGTGLHQPQHF.

Of note for this clone: The sequence runs out 3 residues before the end of the CDR3; the remainder is reconstructed from the germline J gene. The J gene is TRBJ2-7, the V gene TRBV20-1; TRBD2 matches 7 bases. The CDR3 covers 14 residues. The germline V gene has CDR1 DFQATT and CDR2 SNEGSKA (reference sequence). With V trimmed by 6 bases and J by 0 bases, 8 bases remained unmatched. This chain's CDR3 is CSAQDRDYSYEQYF. The covered CDR3 bases are TGCAGTGCACAAGACCGGGACTACTCCTACGAG.

With regard to this clone: The read ends 3 residues shy of where the CDR3 ends; the end is completed using the germline J gene. The chain employs TRBV7-2 and TRBJ1-1, with D possibly matching TRBD1 (5 bases). Trimming shortened V by 5 bases and J by 2 bases, and 15 bases separated the two germline ends. This CDR3 is built from 15 residues. CDR1 and CDR2 from the germline V gene are SGHTA and FQGNSA. The CDR3 loop reads CASSPLTVLNTEAFF. The covered CDR3 bases are TGTGCCAGCAGCCCTTTGACAGTACTCAACACTGAA.